The source of this T cell receptor (beta chain) is a study of blood T cells in healthy people across ages. CDR3 length: 13 amino acids. Germline assignment: CDR1 LNHNV and CDR2 YYDKDF (reference sequence). Of note for this clonotype: A read error may account for a junction end that differs from germline.

Alongside a J-beta primer mix, a sample-barcoded 5' primer served in a second PCR lasting roughly 7 to 12 cycles. MiXCR, run by TCRdb on the 5' RACE reads, gives a single entry per CDR3 protein. The repertoire has some 1.4 million distinct CDR3 sequences, 40% to 50% of them found once; the top ten carry roughly 8.2%. The chain recombines TRBV15 with TRBJ1-1; weak D call: TRBD1 (5 bases). This clonotype was obtained from a woman under 30 in good health. The material sequenced was blood. CDR3 sequence: CVTSREMNTEAFF. DNA for the CDR3: TGTGTCACCAGCAGGGAAATGAACACTGAAGCTTTCTTT. The complete variable domain, with remaining parts taken from reference TRBV15 and TRBJ1-1, reads DAMVIQNPRYQVTQFGKPVTLSCSQTLNHNVMYWYQQKSSQAPKLLFHYYDKDFNNEADTPDNFQSRRPNTSFCFLDIRSPGLGDTAMYLCVTSREMNTEAFFGQGTRLTVV.